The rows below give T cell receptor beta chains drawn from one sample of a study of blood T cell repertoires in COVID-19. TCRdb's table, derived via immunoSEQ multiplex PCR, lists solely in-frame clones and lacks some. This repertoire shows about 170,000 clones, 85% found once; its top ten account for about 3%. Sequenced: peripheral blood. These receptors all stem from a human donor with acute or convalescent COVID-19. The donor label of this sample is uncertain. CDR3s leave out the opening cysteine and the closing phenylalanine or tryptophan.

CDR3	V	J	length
ASSQGQGLDTQY	TRBV27	TRBJ2-3	12
ASSSGGQALGGNQPQH	TRBV7-2	TRBJ1-5	16
ASSPPAIRGTEAF	TRBV18	TRBJ1-1	13
ASSLMTGTNTGELF	TRBV7-8	TRBJ2-2	14
ASSPVAIGAEAF	TRBV18	TRBJ1-1	12
ASRKPTDSPRWPF	TRBV12-2	TRBJ1-1	13
ASSPRSSRGTNTEAF	TRBV7-3	TRBJ1-1	15
ASSSGQGGNQPQH	TRBV28	TRBJ1-5	13
ASSATSGTGGNQPQH	TRBV19	TRBJ1-5	15
ASSPGILSGNTIY	TRBV11-2	TRBJ1-3	13